This T cell receptor (beta chain) stems from a study of blood T cell repertoires in COVID-19. Across the study: Whether acute or convalescent, the COVID-19 samples came from the United States, Italy and Spain. Sample material is recorded as cDNA or gDNA derived from T cells, B-cell-depleted T cells, or PBMCs.

Authors' data handling: It was from reference gene primer amplification that nucleated cell counts were estimated. Repertoires were generated with immunoSEQ multiplex PCR, while TCRdb's copy carries only in-frame clones and drops some. The D gene and trimming were derived from the DNA, and the V and J assignments and clone size from that table. The profile covers some 150,000 clones, with 78% appearing a single time and approximately 15% taken by the ten largest. Per germline, CDR1 LNHDA and CDR2 SQIVND (reference sequence). The CDR3 loop spans 12 amino acids. The V end was cut by 3 bases, the J end by 8 bases, with 10 bases between.

The chain joins TRBV19 to TRBJ1-2, with D hard to call. The sample comprised peripheral blood. The receptor comes from an elderly woman with acute or convalescent COVID-19. As DNA, the CDR3 is TGTGCCAGTAGTATGGATGGGAGCGGCTACACCTTC. Translation: CASSMDGSGYTF.